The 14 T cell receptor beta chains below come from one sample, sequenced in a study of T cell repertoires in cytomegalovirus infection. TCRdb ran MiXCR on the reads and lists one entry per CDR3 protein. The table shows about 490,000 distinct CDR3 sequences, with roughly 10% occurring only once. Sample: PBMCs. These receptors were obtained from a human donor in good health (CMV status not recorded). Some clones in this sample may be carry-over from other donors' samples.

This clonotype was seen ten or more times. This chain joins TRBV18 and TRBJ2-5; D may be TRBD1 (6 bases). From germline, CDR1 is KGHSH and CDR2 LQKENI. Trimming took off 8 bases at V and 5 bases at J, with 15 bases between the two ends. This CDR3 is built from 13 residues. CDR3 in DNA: TGTGCCAGCAGCTTAGGCCAGGGGGAGACCCAGTACTTC. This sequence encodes CASSLGQGETQYF.

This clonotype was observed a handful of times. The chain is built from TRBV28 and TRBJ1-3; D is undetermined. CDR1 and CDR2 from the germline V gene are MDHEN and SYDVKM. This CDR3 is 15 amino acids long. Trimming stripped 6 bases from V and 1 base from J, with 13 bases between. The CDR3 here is CASRPGGSSGNTIYF. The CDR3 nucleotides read TGTGCCAGCAGACCAGGAGGGTCATCTGGAAACACCATATATTTT.

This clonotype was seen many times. CDR3 nucleotide sequence: TGTGCCAGCAGCCAAGCGGGAGTAGCCGCTGAGCAGTTCTTC. Protein sequence: CASSQAGVAAEQFF. The rearrangement joins TRBV4-2 to TRBJ2-1, with TRBD2 as a possible D gene (6 bases). The CDR3 is 14 residues long. The V gene lost 1 base and the J gene lost 9 bases, with 13 bases spanning the gap. Germline assignment: CDR1 LGHNA and CDR2 YNFKEQ.

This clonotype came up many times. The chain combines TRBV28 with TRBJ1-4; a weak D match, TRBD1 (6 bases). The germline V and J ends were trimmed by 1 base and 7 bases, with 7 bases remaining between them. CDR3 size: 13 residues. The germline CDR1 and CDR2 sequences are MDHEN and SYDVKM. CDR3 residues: CASSLLDSEKLFF. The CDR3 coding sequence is TGTGCCAGCAGTTTATTGGACAGTGAAAAACTGTTTTTT. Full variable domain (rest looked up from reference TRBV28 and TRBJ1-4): DVKVTQSSRYLVKRTGEKVFLECVQDMDHENMFWYRQDPGLGLRLIYFSYDVKMKEKGDIPEGYSVSREKKERFSLILESASTNQTSMYLCASSLLDSEKLFFGSGTQLSVL.

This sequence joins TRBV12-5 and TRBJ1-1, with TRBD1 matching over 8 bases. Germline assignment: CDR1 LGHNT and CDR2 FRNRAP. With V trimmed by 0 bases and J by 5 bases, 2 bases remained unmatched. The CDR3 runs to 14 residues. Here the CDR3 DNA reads TGTGCTAGTGGTTTGGTACAGGGGGGGACTGAAGCTTTCTTT. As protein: CASGLVQGGTEAFF.

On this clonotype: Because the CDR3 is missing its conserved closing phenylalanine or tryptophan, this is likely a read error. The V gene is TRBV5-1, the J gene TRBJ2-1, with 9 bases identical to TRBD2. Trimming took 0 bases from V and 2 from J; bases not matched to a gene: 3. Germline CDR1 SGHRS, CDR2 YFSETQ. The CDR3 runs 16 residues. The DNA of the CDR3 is TGCGCCAGCAGCTTGGTGGCTAGCGGGACCTACAATGAGCAGTTCTCC. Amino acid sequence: CASSLVASGTYNEQFS.

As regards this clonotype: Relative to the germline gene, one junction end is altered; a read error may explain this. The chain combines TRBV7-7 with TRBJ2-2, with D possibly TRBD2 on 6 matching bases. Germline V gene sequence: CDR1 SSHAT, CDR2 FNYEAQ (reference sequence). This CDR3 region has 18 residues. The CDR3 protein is CASSFVANGRGRTGELFF. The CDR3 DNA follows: TGTGCTAGCAGCTTCGTCGCTAACGGGAGAGGGAGGACCGGGGAGCTGTTTTTT.

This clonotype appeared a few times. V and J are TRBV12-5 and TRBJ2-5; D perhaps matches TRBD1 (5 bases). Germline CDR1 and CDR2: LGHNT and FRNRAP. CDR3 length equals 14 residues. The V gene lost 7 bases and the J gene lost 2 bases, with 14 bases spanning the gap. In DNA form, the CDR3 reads TGTGCTAGTGCCCTGGCTCCAGGGCAAGAGACCCAGTACTTC. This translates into CASALAPGQETQYF.

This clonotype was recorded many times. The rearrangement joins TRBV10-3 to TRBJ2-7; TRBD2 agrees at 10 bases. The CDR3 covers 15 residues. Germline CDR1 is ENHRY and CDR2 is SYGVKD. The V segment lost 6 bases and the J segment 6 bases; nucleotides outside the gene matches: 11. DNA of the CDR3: TGTGCCATCAGGGCACTAGCGGGGCCGGGTTCCGAGCAGTACTTC. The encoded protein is CAIRALAGPGSEQYF.

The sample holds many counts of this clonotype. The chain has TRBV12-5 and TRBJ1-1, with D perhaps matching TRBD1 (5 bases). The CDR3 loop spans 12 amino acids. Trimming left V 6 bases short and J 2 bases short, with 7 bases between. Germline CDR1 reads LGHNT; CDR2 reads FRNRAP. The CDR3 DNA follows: TGTGCTAGTGGGACAGAAAACACTGAAGCTTTCTTT. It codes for CASGTENTEAFF.

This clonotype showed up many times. The CDR3: CASTKLAGGGNEQFF. CDR3 in DNA: TGTGCCAGCACCAAACTAGCGGGGGGAGGTAATGAGCAGTTCTTC. V is TRBV6-1 and J is TRBJ2-1, with 12 positions matching TRBD2. The CDR3 covers 15 residues. Germline trimming cut 7 bases from V and 7 bases from J; bases unmatched to any gene: 8. Per germline, CDR1 MNHNS and CDR2 SASEGT.

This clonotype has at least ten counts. CDR3 bases: TGTGCCAGTAGTCTCAGGGGACCCAATCAGCCCCAGCATTTT. Its protein is CASSLRGPNQPQHF. This chain joins TRBV19 and TRBJ1-5; the D gene is possibly TRBD1 (6 bases). CDR3 length: 14 amino acids. V was trimmed by 5 bases and J by 3 bases, leaving 11 bases between them. CDR1 is LNHDA, CDR2 SQIVND, per germline (reference sequence).

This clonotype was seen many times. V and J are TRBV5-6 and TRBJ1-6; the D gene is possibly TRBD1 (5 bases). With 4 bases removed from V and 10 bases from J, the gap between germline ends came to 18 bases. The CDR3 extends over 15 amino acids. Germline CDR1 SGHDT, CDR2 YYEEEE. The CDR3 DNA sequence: TGTGCCAGCAGCCAACTTGGGACCGAAGAATCACCCCTCCACTTT. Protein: CASSQLGTEESPLHF.

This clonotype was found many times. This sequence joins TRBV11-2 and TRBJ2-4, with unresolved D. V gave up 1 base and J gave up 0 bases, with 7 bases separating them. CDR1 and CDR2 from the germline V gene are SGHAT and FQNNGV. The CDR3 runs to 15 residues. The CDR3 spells CASSLVGGAKNIQYF. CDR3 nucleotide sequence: TGTGCCAGCAGCTTAGTTGGCGGAGCCAAAAACATTCAGTACTTC.